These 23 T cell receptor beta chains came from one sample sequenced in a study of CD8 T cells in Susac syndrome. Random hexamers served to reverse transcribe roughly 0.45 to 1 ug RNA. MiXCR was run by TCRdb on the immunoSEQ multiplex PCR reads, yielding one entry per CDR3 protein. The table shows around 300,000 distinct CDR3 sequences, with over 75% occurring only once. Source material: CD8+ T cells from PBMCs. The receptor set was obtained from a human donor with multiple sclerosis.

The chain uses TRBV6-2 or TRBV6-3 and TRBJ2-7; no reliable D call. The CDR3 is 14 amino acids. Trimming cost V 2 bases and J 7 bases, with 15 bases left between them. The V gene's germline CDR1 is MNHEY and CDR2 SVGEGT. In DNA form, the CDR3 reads TGTGCCAGCAGTTACACACGATCCTTACGGGAGCAGTACTTC. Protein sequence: CASSYTRSLREQYF.

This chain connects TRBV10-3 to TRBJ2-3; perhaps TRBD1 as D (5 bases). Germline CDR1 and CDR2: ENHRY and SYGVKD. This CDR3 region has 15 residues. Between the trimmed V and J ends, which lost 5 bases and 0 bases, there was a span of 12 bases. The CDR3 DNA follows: TGTGCCATCAGTCAAGACAGAGCTAGCACAGATACGCAGTATTTT. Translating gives CAISQDRASTDTQYF.

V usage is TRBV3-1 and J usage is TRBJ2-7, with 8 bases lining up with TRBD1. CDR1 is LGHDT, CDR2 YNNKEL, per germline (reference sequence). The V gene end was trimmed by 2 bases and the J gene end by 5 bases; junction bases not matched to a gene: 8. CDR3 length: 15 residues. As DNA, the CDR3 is TGTGCCAGCAGCCAAACCCCCGGACAGGGCCACGAGCAGTACTTC. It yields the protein CASSQTPGQGHEQYF.

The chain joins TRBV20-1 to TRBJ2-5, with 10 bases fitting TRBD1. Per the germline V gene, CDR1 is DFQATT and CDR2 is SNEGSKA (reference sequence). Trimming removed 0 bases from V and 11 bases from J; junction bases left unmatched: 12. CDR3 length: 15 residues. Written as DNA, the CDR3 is TGCAGTGCTAGAGATCTTAAGGGACAGGGGCCCTTTCAGTACTTC. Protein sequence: CSARDLKGQGPFQYF.

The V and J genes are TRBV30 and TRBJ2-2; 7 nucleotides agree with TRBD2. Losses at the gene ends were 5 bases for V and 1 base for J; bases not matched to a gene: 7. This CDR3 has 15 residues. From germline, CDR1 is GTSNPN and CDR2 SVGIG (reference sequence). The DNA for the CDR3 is TGTGCCTGGGACGATAGCGGGCTGAACACCGGGGAGCTGTTTTTT. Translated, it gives CAWDDSGLNTGELFF.

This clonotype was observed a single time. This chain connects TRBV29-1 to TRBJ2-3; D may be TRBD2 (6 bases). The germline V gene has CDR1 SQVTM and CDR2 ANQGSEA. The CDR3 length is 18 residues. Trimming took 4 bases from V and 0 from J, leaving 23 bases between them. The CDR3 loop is CSVAGQQTRSSSTDTQYF. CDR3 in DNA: TGCAGCGTTGCCGGTCAGCAGACTAGGTCGTCCAGCACAGATACGCAGTATTTT.

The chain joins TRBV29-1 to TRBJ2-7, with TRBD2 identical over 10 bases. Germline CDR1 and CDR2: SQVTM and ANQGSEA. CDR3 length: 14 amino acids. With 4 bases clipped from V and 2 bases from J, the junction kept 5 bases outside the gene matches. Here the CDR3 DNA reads TGCAGCGTTGCACTAGCGGGACTTCCCTACGAGCAGTACTTC. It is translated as CSVALAGLPYEQYF.

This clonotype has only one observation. The CDR3 region has the DNA TGTGCCATCCGGGCGTGGGAGGAGAGCTCCTACAATGAGCAGTTCTTC. Residues: CAIRAWEESSYNEQFF. V gene TRBV10-3 combines with J gene TRBJ2-1, with D maybe TRBD2 (6 bases). The CDR3 is 16 amino acids. The V and J ends lost 8 bases and 0 bases respectively, with 17 bases between them. Germline-derived CDR1 and CDR2 are ENHRY and SYGVKD.

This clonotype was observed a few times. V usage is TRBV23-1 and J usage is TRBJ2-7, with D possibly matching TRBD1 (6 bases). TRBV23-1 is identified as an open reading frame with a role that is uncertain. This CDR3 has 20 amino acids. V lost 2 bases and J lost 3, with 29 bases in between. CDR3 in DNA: TGCGCCAGCAGTCAAATACGACACCGACAGGTCTCTTCCCCCGTCTACGAGCAGTACTTC. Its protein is CASSQIRHRQVSSPVYEQYF.

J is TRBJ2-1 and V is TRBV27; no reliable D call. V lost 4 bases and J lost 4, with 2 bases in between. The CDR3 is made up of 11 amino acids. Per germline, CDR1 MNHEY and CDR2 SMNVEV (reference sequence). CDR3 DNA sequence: TGTGCCAGCAGTTGGTACAATGAGCAGTTCTTC. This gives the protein CASSWYNEQFF.

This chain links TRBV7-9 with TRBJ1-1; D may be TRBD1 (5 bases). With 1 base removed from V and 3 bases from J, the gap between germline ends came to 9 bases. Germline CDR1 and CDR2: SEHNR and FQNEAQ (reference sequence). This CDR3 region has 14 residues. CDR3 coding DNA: TGTGCCAGCAGCTTAGTTAGGGGCGACACTGAAGCTTTCTTT. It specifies CASSLVRGDTEAFF.

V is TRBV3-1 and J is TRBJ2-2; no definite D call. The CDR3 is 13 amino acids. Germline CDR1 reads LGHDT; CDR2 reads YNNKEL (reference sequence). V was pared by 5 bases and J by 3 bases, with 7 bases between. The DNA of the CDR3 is TGTGCCAGCAGCGGCTTTGACACCGGGGAGCTGTTTTTT. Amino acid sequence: CASSGFDTGELFF. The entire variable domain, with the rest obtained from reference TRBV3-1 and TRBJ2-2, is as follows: DTAVSQTPKYLVTQMGNDKSIKCEQNLGHDTMYWYKQDSKKFLKIMFSYNNKELIINETVPNRFSPKSPDKAHLNLHINSLELGDSAVYFCASSGFDTGELFFGEGSRLTVL.

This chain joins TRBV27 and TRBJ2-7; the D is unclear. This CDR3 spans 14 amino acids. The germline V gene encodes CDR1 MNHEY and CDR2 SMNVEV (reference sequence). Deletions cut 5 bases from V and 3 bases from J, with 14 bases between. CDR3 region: CASSVQPFSYEQYF. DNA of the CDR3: TGTGCCAGCAGTGTACAGCCCTTCAGCTACGAGCAGTACTTC.

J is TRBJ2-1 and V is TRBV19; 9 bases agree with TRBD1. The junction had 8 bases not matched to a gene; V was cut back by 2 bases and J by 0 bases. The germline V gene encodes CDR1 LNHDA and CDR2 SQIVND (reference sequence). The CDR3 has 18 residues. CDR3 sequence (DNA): TGTGCCAGTAGTATAATTGGTGGGGGACAGGGCTCCTACAATGAGCAGTTCTTC. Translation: CASSIIGGGQGSYNEQFF. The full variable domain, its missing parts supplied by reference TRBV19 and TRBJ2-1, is DGGITQSPKYLFRKEGQNVTLSCEQNLNHDAMYWYRQDPGQGLRLIYYSQIVNDFQKGDIAEGYSVSREKKESFPLTVTSAQKNPTAFYLCASSIIGGGQGSYNEQFFGPGTRLTVL.

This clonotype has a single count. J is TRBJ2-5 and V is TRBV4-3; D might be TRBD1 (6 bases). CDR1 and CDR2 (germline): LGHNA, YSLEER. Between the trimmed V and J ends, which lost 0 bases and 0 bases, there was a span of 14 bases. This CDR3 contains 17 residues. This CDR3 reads CASSQERDNLYQETQYF. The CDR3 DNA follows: TGCGCCAGCAGCCAAGAGAGGGACAATTTGTACCAAGAGACCCAGTACTTC.

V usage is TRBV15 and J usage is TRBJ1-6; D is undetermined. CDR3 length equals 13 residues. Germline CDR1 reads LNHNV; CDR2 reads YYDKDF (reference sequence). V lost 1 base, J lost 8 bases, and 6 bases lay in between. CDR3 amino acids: CATSRASDSPLHF. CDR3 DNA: TGTGCCACCAGCAGAGCCTCCGATTCACCCCTCCACTTT.

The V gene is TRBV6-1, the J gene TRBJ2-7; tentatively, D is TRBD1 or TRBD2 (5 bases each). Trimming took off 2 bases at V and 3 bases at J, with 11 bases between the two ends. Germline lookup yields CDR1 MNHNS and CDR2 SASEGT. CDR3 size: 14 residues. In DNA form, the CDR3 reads TGTGCCAGCAGTGAACGGGACCCTCTCTACGAGCAGTACTTC. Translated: CASSERDPLYEQYF.

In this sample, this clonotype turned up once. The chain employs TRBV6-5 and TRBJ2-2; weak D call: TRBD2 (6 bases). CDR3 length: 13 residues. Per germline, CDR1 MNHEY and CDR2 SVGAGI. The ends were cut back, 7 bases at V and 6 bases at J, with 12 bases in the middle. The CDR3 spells CASTPTGAGELFF. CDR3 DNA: TGTGCCAGCACCCCTACGGGGGCCGGGGAGCTGTTTTTT.

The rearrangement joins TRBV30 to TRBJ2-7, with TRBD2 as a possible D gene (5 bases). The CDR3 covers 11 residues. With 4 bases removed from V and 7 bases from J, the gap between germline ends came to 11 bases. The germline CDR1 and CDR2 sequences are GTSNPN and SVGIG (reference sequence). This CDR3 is CAWKLSGEQYF. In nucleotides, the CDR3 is TGTGCCTGGAAACTCTCGGGGGAGCAGTACTTC.

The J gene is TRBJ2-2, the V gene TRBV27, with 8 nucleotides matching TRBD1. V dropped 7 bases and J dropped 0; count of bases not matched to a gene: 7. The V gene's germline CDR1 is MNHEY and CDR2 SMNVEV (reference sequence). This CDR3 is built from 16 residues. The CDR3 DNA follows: TGTGCCAGCAACTTAGGGGGACAGGCGAACACCGGGGAGCTGTTTTTT. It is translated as CASNLGGQANTGELFF.

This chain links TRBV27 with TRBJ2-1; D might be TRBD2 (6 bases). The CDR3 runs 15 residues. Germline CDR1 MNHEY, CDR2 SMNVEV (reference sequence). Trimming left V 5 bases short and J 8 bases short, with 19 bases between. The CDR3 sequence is CASSPLPGGSHEQFF. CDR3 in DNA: TGTGCCAGCAGTCCACTCCCCGGGGGATCTCATGAGCAGTTCTTC.

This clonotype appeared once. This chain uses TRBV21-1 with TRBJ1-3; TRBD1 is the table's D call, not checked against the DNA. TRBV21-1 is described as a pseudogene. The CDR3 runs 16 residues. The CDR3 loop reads CASSKDPSGGGNTIYF. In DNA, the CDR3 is TGTGCCAGCAGCAAAGATCCCTCAGGGGGAGGAAACACCATATATTTT.

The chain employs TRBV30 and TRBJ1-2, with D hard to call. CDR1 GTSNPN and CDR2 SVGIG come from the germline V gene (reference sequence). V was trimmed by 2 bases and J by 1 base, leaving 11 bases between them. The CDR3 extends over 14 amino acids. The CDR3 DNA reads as TGTGCCTGGAGTAGTTACGGTGGTAACTATGGCTACACCTTC. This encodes CAWSSYGGNYGYTF.